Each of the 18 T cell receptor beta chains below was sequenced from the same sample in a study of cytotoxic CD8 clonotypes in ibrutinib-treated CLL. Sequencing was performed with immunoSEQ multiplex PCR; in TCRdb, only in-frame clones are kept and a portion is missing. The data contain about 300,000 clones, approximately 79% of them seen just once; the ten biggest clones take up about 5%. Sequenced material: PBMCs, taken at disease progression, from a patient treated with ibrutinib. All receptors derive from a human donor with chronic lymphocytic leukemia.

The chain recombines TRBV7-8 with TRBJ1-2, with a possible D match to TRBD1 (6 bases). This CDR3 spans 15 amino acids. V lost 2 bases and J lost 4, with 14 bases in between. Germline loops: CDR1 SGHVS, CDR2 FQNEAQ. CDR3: CASSLLGAEGYGYTF. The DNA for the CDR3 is TGTGCCAGCAGCTTACTGGGGGCGGAGGGCTATGGCTACACCTTC.

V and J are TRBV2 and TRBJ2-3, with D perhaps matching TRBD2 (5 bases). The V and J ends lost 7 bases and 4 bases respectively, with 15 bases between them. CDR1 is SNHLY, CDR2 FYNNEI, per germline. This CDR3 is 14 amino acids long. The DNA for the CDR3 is TGTGCCAGCAAACCTATTGTGGGAGCAGATACGCAGTATTTT. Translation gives CASKPIVGADTQYF.

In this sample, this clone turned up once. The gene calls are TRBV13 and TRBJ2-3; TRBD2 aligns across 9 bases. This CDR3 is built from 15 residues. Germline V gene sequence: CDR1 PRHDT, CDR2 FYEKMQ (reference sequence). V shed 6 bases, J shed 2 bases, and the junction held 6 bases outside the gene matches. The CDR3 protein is CASSTLAGTTDTQYF. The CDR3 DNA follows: TGTGCCAGCAGTACTCTAGCGGGAACCACAGATACGCAGTATTTT.

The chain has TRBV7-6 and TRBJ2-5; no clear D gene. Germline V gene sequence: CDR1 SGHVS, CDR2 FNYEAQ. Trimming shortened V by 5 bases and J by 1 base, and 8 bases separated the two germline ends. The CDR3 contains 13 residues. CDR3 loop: CASSPRTQETQYF. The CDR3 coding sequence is TGTGCCAGCAGCCCCAGGACCCAAGAGACCCAGTACTTC.

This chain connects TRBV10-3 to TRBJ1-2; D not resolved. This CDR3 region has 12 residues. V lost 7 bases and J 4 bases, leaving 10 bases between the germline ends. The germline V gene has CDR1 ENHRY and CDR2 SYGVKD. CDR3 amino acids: CAIKDGSYGYTF. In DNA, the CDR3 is TGTGCCATCAAGGACGGAAGCTATGGCTACACCTTC.

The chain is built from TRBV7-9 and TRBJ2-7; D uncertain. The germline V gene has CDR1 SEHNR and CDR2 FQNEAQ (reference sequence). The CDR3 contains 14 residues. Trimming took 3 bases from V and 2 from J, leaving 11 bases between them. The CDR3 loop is CASSLALGTYEQYF. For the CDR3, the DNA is TGTGCCAGCAGCTTGGCTCTAGGGACCTACGAGCAGTACTTC.

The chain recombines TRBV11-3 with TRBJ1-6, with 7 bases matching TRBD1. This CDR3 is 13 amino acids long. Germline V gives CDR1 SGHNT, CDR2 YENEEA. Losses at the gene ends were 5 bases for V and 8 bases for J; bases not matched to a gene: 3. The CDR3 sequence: CASSRTGDSPLHF. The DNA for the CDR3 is TGTGCCAGCAGCCGGACAGGAGATTCACCCCTCCACTTT.

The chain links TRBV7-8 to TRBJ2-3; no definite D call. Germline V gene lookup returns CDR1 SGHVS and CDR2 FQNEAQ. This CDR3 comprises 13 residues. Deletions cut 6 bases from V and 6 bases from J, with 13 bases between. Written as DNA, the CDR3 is TGTGCCAGCAGAAAATTCGGTACGGATACGCAGTATTTT. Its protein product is CASRKFGTDTQYF.

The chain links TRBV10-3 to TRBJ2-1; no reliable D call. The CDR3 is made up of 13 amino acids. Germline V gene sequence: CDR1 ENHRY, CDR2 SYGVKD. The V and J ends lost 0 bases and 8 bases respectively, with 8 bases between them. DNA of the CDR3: TGTGCCATCAGTGAGTCGTCGGGCGATGAGCAGTTCTTC. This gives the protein CAISESSGDEQFF.

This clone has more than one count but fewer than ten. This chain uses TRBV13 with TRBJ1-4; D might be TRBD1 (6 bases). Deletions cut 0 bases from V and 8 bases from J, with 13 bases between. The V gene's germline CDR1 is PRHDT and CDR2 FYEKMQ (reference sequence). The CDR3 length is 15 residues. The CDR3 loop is CASSLGTGLDEKLFF. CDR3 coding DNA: TGTGCCAGCAGCTTAGGAACAGGGTTAGACGAAAAACTGTTTTTT.

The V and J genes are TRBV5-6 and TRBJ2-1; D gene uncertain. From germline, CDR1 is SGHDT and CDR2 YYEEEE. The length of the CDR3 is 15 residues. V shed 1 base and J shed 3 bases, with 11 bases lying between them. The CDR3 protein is CASSLFGFHYNEQFF. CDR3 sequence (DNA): TGTGCCAGCAGCTTGTTCGGCTTCCACTACAATGAGCAGTTCTTC.

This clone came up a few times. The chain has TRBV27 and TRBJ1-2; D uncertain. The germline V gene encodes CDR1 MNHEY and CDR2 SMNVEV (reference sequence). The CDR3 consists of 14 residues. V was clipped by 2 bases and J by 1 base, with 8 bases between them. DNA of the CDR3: TGTGCCAGCAGTTTACAGAGGTTTAACTATGGCTACACCTTC. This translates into CASSLQRFNYGYTF.

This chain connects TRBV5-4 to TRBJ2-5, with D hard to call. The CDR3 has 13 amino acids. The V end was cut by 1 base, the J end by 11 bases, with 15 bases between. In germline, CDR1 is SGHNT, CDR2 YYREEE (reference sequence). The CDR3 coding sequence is TGTGCCAGCAGCTTGTTTCTTGGTTATGAGCAGTACTTC. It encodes CASSLFLGYEQYF.

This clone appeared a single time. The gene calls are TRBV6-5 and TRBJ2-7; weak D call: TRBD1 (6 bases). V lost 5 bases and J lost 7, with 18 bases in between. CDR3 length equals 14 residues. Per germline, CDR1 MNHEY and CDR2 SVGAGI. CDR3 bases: TGTGCCAGCAGTACCCAGGGGCCCAGGGTGGAGCAGTACTTC. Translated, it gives CASSTQGPRVEQYF.

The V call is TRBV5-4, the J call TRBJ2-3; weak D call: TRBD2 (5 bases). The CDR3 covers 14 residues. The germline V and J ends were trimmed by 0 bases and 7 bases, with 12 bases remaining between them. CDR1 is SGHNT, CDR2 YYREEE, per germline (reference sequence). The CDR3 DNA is TGTGCCAGCAGCTTGGGTGGTACGGGGAATACGCAGTATTTT. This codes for CASSLGGTGNTQYF.

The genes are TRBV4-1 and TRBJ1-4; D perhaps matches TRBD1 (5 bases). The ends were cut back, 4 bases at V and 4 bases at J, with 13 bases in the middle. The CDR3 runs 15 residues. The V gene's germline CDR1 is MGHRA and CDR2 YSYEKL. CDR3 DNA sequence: TGCGCCAGCAGCCGGGTAGACAGATTTAATGAAAAACTGTTTTTT. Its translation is CASSRVDRFNEKLFF.

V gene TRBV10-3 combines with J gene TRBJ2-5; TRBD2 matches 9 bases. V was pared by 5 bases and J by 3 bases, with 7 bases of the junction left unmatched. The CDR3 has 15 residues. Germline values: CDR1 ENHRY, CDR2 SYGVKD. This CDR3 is CAISRQAGGEETQYF. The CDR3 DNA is TGTGCCATCAGTAGACAAGCGGGGGGAGAAGAGACCCAGTACTTC.

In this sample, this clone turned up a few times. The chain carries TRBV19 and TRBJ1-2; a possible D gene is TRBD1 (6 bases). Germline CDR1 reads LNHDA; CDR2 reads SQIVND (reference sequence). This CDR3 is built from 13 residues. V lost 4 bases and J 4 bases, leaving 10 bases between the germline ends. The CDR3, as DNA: TGTGCCAGTAGTAGCGGACAGCGCTATGGCTACACCTTC. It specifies CASSSGQRYGYTF.